Below are 13 T cell receptor beta chains sequenced from a single sample in a study of T-cell memory formation after mild COVID-19 (dated by TCRdb to the early 2020s). The library was built by means of 5' RACE. The sequencer was an Illumina NovaSeq 6000. The public sequencing data were trimmed at Q25 with fastp and processed into clonotypes with MiXCR by TCRdb, which kept only in-frame beta chains. When rows share a CDR3 protein, they turn into one entry using the most common DNA and genes. The sample records some 290,000 distinct CDR3 sequences, 15% to 20% of which are singletons. The ten largest clones take up approximately 25% of the sample. Sequenced: PBMCs or a T cell subset sorted from them (not recorded which). The receptor set was obtained from a man younger than 35 who had mild COVID-19 (a few samples of this study predate the infection). The sample titles of this study are shuffled in the database, so cell type and time point are left out; the donor was told from shared clones.

The rearrangement uses TRBV4-1 and TRBJ1-1; TRBD1 might be the D (5 bases). The germline V gene has CDR1 MGHRA and CDR2 YSYEKL. With 1 base removed from V and 3 bases from J, the gap between germline ends came to 12 bases. The CDR3 sequence is 15 residues long. The CDR3 region is CASSQGVRGDTEAFF. The DNA for the CDR3 is TGCGCCAGCAGCCAAGGCGTCCGGGGGGACACTGAAGCTTTCTTT.

The V call is TRBV2, the J call TRBJ2-1; TRBD2 matches 10 bases. The germline gives CDR1 SNHLY, CDR2 FYNNEI. The CDR3 runs to 15 residues. V dropped 5 bases and J dropped 3; count of bases not matched to a gene: 4. CDR3 bases: TGTGCCAGCAGTCCCGAGCGGGGGGGCTACAATGAGCAGTTCTTC. Translating it yields CASSPERGGYNEQFF. Looking up the rest from reference TRBV2 and TRBJ2-1 gives the full variable domain: EPEVTQTPSHQVTQMGQEVILRCVPISNHLYFYWYRQILGQKVEFLVSFYNNEISEKSEIFDDQFSVERPDGSNFTLKIRSTKLEDSAMYFCASSPERGGYNEQFFGPGTRLTVL.

The J gene is TRBJ2-3, the V gene TRBV7-8, with 10 bases identical to TRBD1. The ends lost 1 base at V and 1 base at J; junction bases unmatched: 11. CDR3 length: 19 amino acids. Germline V gene data show CDR1 as SGHVS and CDR2 as FQNEAQ. CDR3 bases: TGTGCCAGCAGCTTAGGGGGAAGGGACAGGGGAGTGGGCACAGATACGCAGTATTTT. Translating gives CASSLGGRDRGVGTDTQYF.

The table lists this clonotype with many counts. The rearrangement joins TRBV20-1 to TRBJ2-7; D might be TRBD2 (7 bases). In germline, CDR1 is DFQATT, CDR2 SNEGSKA (reference sequence). This CDR3 contains 17 residues. V lost 5 bases and J lost 1, with 24 bases in between. CDR3 coding DNA: TGCAGTGCTGCCGCCGTCCGGGGGCTAGCGGATTCCTACGAGCAGTACTTC. Encoded protein: CSAAAVRGLADSYEQYF.

The J gene is TRBJ2-1, the V gene TRBV3-1, with 14 bases matching TRBD2. Germline CDR1 reads LGHDT; CDR2 reads YNNKEL (reference sequence). Germline trimming cut 4 bases from V and 2 bases from J; bases unmatched to any gene: 7. The CDR3 totals 18 residues. CDR3 residues: CASSPSGLAGDTYNEQFF. The CDR3 coding sequence is TGTGCCAGCAGCCCCTCGGGACTAGCGGGGGATACCTACAATGAGCAGTTCTTC.

This clonotype was recorded a few times. This chain connects TRBV4-2 to TRBJ2-4; 8 nucleotides line up with TRBD2. CDR1 and CDR2 from the germline V gene are LGHNA and YNFKEQ. Losses at the gene ends were 5 bases for V and 0 bases for J; bases not matched to a gene: 12. The CDR3 totals 18 residues. This CDR3 is CASSTRGSGVVAKNIQYF. CDR3 sequence (DNA): TGTGCCAGCAGCACCCGGGGTAGCGGGGTGGTAGCCAAAAACATTCAGTACTTC.

Only a few counts were recorded for this clonotype. J is TRBJ2-1 and V is TRBV19, with 10 bases aligning to TRBD2. After removal of 6 bases from V and 8 bases from J, the junction contained 10 bases not matched to a gene. The CDR3 consists of 15 residues. Germline loops: CDR1 LNHDA, CDR2 SQIVND (reference sequence). CDR3 protein: CASSPQAGGPHEQFF. The CDR3 DNA follows: TGTGCCAGTAGCCCCCAAGCGGGGGGGCCCCATGAGCAGTTCTTC.

This clonotype has just a few counts. The chain recombines TRBV7-9 with TRBJ2-6; D remains ambiguous. The germline CDR1 and CDR2 sequences are SEHNR and FQNEAQ (reference sequence). V lost 3 bases to trimming and J lost 0 bases, with 3 bases between them. This CDR3 contains 14 residues. As DNA, the CDR3 is TGTGCCAGCAGCTTCGACTCTGGGGCCAACGTCCTGACTTTC. It encodes CASSFDSGANVLTF.

This clonotype has just a few counts. V gene TRBV7-2 combines with J gene TRBJ1-2; 9 bases match TRBD1. Germline-derived CDR1 and CDR2 are SGHTA and FQGNSA. The V segment lost 5 bases and the J segment 3 bases; nucleotides outside the gene matches: 16. The CDR3 contains 18 residues. Here the CDR3 reads CASSVKITGTGLDYGYTF. The DNA for the CDR3 is TGTGCCAGCAGCGTAAAAATAACCGGGACAGGGCTGGACTATGGCTACACCTTC.

The chain employs TRBV19 and TRBJ1-2; 11 nucleotides match TRBD1. The CDR3 loop spans 15 amino acids. In germline, CDR1 is LNHDA, CDR2 SQIVND (reference sequence). The V segment lost 3 bases and the J segment 4 bases; nucleotides outside the gene matches: 4. The CDR3 nucleotides read TGTGCCAGTAGTATTGGGACAGGGGGAGTCTATGGCTACACCTTC. Its translation is CASSIGTGGVYGYTF.

The V gene is TRBV4-1, the J gene TRBJ1-2, with D uncertain. The CDR3 has 15 amino acids. Germline CDR1 reads MGHRA; CDR2 reads YSYEKL. Deletions cut 0 bases from V and 1 base from J, with 9 bases between. CDR3 protein: CASSQDPGINYGYTF. As DNA, the CDR3 is TGCGCCAGCAGCCAAGATCCCGGGATTAACTATGGCTACACCTTC.

The CDR3 coding sequence is TGCGCCAGCAGCCAAGGACAGGGGCAGACCGGGGAGCTGTTTTTT. Translation gives CASSQGQGQTGELFF. The chain is built from TRBV4-1 and TRBJ2-2; 8 bases match TRBD1. This CDR3 spans 15 amino acids. The V gene end was trimmed by 1 base and the J gene end by 5 bases; junction bases not matched to a gene: 3. In germline, CDR1 is MGHRA, CDR2 YSYEKL.

This chain joins TRBV28 and TRBJ2-7; TRBD1 might be the D (5 bases). CDR1 MDHEN and CDR2 SYDVKM come from the germline V gene. With 5 bases removed from V and 2 bases from J, the gap between germline ends came to 10 bases. CDR3 length equals 13 residues. The CDR3 nucleotides are TGTGCCAGCAGTCCAGGGAATACCTACGAGCAGTACGTC. This encodes CASSPGNTYEQYV.